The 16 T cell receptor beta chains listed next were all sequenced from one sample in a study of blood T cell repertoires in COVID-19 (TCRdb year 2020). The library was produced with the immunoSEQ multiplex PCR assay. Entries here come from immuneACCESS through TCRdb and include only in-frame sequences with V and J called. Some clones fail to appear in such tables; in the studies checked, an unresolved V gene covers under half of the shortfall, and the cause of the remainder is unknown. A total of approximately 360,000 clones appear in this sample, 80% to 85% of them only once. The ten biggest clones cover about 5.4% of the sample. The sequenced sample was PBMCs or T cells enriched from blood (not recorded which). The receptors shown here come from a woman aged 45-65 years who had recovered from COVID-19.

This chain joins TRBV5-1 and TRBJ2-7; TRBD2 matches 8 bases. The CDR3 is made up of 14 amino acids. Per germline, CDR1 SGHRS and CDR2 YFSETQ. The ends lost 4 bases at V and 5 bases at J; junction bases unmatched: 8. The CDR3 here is CASSPGGGGNEQYF. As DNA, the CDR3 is TGCGCCAGCAGCCCCGGGGGGGGCGGGAACGAGCAGTACTTC.

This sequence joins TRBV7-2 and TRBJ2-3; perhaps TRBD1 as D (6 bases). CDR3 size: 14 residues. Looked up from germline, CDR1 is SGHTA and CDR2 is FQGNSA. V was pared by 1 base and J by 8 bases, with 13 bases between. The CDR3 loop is CASSLGAGEGTQYF. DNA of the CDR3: TGTGCCAGCAGCTTAGGAGCAGGGGAAGGTACGCAGTATTTT.

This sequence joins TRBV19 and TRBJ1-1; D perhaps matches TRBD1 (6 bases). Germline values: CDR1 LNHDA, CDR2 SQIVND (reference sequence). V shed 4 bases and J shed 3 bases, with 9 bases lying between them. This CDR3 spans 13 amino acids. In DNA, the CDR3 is TGTGCCAGTAGTACCCACAGGGACACTGAAGCTTTCTTT. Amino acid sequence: CASSTHRDTEAFF.

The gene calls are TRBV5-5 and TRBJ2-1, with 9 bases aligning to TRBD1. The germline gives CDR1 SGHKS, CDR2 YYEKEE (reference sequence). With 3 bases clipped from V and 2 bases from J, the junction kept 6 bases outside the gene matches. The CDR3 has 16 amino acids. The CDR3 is CASSWGGQGTYNEQFF. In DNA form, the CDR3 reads TGTGCCAGCAGCTGGGGAGGACAGGGGACCTACAATGAGCAGTTCTTC.

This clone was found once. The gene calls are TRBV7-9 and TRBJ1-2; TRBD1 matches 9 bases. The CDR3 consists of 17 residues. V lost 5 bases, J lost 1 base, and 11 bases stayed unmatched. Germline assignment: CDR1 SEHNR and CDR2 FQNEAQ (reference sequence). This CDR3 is CASSPSGGTGHNYGYTF. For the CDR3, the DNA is TGTGCCAGCAGCCCTTCCGGGGGGACAGGGCATAACTATGGCTACACCTTC. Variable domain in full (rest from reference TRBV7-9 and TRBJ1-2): DTGVSQNPRHKITKRGQNVTFRCDPISEHNRLYWYRQTLGQGPEFLTYFQNEAQLEKSRLLSDRFSAERPKGSFSTLEIQRTEQGDSAMYLCASSPSGGTGHNYGYTFGSGTRLTVV.

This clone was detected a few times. CDR3 nucleotide sequence: TGTGCCAGCAGTCGGACAGGTCGAGGTACTGGAAACACCATATATTTT. Translating it yields CASSRTGRGTGNTIYF. V usage is TRBV2 and J usage is TRBJ1-3; TRBD1 agrees at 7 bases. The V gene end was trimmed by 5 bases and the J gene end by 2 bases; junction bases not matched to a gene: 9. CDR3 length: 16 residues. Germline loops: CDR1 SNHLY, CDR2 FYNNEI.

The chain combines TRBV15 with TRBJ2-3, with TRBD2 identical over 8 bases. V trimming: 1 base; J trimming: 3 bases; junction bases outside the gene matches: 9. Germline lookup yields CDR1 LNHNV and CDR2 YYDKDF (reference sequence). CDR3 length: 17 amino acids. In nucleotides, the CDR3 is TGTGCCACCAGCAGAGCAAGGGTACGGGAGGGTACAGATACGCAGTATTTT. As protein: CATSRARVREGTDTQYF. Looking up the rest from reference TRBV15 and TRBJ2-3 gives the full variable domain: DAMVIQNPRYQVTQFGKPVTLSCSQTLNHNVMYWYQQKSSQAPKLLFHYYDKDFNNEADTPDNFQSRRPNTSFCFLDIRSPGLGDTAMYLCATSRARVREGTDTQYFGPGTRLTVL.

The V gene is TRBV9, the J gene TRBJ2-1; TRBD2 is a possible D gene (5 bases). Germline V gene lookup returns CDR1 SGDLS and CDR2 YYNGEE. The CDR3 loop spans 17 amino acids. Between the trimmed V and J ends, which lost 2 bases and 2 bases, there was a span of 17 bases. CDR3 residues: CASSVGISGSTYNEQFF. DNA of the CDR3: TGTGCCAGCAGCGTGGGTATCTCGGGGAGCACCTACAATGAGCAGTTCTTC.

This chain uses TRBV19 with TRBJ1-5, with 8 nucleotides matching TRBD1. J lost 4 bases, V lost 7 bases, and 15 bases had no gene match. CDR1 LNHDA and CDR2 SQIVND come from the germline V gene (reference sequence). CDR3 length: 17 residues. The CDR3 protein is CASTPALRQGQNQPQHF. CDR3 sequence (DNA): TGTGCCAGTACCCCGGCCCTTAGACAGGGGCAAAATCAGCCCCAGCATTTT.

The DNA of the CDR3 is TGTGCCAGCAGCTTACCGACTAGCGGGTACGAGCAGTACTTC. This encodes CASSLPTSGYEQYF. The chain carries TRBV7-2 and TRBJ2-7; 10 bases align to TRBD2. The CDR3 is made up of 14 amino acids. The V gene end was trimmed by 2 bases and the J gene end by 4 bases; junction bases not matched to a gene: 2. CDR1 SGHTA and CDR2 FQGNSA come from the germline V gene.

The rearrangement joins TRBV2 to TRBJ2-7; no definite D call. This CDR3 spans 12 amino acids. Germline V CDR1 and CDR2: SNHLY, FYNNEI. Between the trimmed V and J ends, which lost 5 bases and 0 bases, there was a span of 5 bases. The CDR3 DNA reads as TGTGCCAGCAGTTTTAGCTCCTACGAGCAGTACTTC. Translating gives CASSFSSYEQYF.

The CDR3: CASSLVSGGRWKNIQYF. CDR3 coding DNA: TGTGCCAGCAGCTTGGTCTCGGGGGGGCGATGGAAAAACATTCAGTACTTC. The chain links TRBV5-4 to TRBJ2-4; 8 bases line up with TRBD2. V was pared by 0 bases and J by 4 bases, with 9 bases of the junction left unmatched. Looked up from germline, CDR1 is SGHNT and CDR2 is YYREEE (reference sequence). CDR3 length equals 17 residues.

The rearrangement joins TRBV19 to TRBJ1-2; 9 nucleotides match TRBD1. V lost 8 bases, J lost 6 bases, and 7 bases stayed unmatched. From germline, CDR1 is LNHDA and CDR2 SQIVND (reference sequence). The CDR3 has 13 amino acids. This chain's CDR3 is CASYDRGTNGYTF. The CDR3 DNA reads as TGTGCCAGTTACGACAGGGGGACAAATGGCTACACCTTC.

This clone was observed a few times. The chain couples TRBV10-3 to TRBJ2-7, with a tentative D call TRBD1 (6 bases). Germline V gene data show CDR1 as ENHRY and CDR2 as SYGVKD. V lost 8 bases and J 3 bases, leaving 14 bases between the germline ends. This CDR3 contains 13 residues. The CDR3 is CAIRRPGDYEQYF. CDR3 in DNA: TGTGCCATCCGCCGGCCAGGGGACTACGAGCAGTACTTC.

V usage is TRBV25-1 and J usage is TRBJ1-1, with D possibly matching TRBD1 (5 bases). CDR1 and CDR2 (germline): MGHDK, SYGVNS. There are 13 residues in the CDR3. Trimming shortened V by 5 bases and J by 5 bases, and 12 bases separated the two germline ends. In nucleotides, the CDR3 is TGTGCCAGCAGTACCGCCGGGGGGACTGAAGCTTTCTTT. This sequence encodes CASSTAGGTEAFF.

DNA for the CDR3: TGCGCCAGCAGCCAAGACCCGGGGGATACGCAGTATTTT. This sequence encodes CASSQDPGDTQYF. V gene TRBV4-3 combines with J gene TRBJ2-3; maybe TRBD2 (5 bases). Germline V gives CDR1 LGHNA, CDR2 YSLEER. The CDR3 extends over 13 amino acids. V lost 0 bases to trimming and J lost 6 bases, with 7 bases between them.